This TCR beta chain was profiled in a study of blood T cell repertoires in COVID-19. About the research overall: Collection of acute and convalescent COVID-19 samples took place in the United States, Italy and Spain. From T cells, B-cell-depleted T cells, or PBMCs came the material, which was cDNA or gDNA.

Using immunoSEQ multiplex PCR, the repertoire was profiled, and TCRdb retains in-frame clones only, with some absent. In the table there are 80,000 to 100,000 clones, around 85% of which are singletons. Trimming shortened V by 0 bases and J by 4 bases, and 12 bases separated the two germline ends. The CDR3 has 15 residues. Germline V gives CDR1 KGHSH, CDR2 LQKENI. Sequencing was carried out using peripheral blood. The rearrangement links TRBV18 to TRBJ2-5, with D perhaps matching TRBD2 (6 bases). This TCR derives from a man aged 60-69 years with acute or convalescent COVID-19. DNA for the CDR3: TGTGCCAGCTCACCACCGGAGGGCCGTGGAGAGACCCAGTACTTC. Translation: CASSPPEGRGETQYF.